This T cell receptor (beta chain) appears in the sequencing data of a study of blood T cell repertoires in COVID-19. Across the study: Acute-phase and convalescent COVID-19 samples originated in the United States, Italy and Spain. Sources were T cells, B-cell-depleted T cells, or PBMCs; the material itself was cDNA or gDNA.

Germline values: CDR1 ENHRY, CDR2 SYGVKD. The CDR3 consists of 14 residues. V lost 11 bases, J lost 1 base, and 17 bases lay in between. Per the authors' pipeline: Amplifying reference gene primers gave estimates of nucleated cell counts. The protocol was immunoSEQ multiplex PCR, while the TCRdb copy is restricted to in-frame clones and leaves out a portion. V and J calls and clone size are as listed in that table; D and trimming were resolved from the DNA. The table has around 160,000 clones, more than 75% seen once. The chain has TRBV10-3 and TRBJ1-1; D gene uncertain. The sequenced material came from peripheral blood. This clonotype was sampled from a man aged 60-69 years with active or convalescent COVID-19. The CDR3 region is CALTSGGRNTEAFF. DNA for the CDR3: TGTGCCCTGACATCCGGAGGAAGGAACACTGAAGCTTTCTTT.